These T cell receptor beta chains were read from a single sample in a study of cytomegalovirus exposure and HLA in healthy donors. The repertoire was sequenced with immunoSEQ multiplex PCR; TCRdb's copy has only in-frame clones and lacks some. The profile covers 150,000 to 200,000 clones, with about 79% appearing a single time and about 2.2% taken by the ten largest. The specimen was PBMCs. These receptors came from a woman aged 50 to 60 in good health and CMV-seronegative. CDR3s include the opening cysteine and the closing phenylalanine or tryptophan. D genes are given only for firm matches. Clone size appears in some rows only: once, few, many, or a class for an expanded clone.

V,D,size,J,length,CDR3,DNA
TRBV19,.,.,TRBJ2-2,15,CASSFGLLNTGELFF,TGTGCCAGTAGTTTTGGGCTTCTAAACACCGGGGAGCTGTTTTTT
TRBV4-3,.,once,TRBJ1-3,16,CASSQATGSAGNTIYF,TGCGCCAGCAGCCAAGCGACAGGTAGTGCTGGAAACACCATATATTTT
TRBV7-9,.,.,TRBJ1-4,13,CSSSLEGSGKLFF,TGTTCCAGCAGCTTAGAAGGCAGCGGAAAACTGTTTTTT
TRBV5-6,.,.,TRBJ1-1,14,CASSPLGVDTEAFF,TGTGCCAGCAGCCCGCTCGGGGTGGACACTGAAGCTTTCTTT
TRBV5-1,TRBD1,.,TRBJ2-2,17,CASSQTGVRRDTGELFF,TGCGCCAGCAGCCAGACAGGGGTAAGACGCGACACCGGGGAGCTGTTTTTT
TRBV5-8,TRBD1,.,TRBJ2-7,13,CASSMDRSLEQYF,TGTGCCAGCAGCATGGACAGGTCTCTGGAGCAGTACTTC
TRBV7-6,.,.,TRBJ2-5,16,CASSTFDRTYQETQYF,TGTGCCAGCAGCACCTTCGACCGGACATACCAAGAGACCCAGTACTTC
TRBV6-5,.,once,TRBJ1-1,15,CASSYAFLGHAEAFF,TGTGCCAGCAGTTACGCCTTTTTGGGGCACGCTGAAGCTTTCTTT
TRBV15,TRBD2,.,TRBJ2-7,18,CATSRVVGTSGRSVEQYF,TGTGCCACCAGCAGAGTAGTGGGGACTAGCGGGAGATCGGTCGAGCAGTACTTC
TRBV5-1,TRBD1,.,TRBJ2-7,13,CASRQGPSYEQYF,TGCGCCAGCAGACAGGGGCCCTCCTACGAGCAGTACTTC
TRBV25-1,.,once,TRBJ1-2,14,CASSTPGSLGGYTF,TGTGCCAGCAGTACCCCCGGGTCGCTCGGGGGCTACACCTTC
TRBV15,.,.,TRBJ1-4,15,CATSRDLAANEKLFF,TGTGCCACCAGCAGAGATTTGGCAGCTAATGAAAAACTGTTTTTT
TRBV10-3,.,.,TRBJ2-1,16,CAISESSRPAGNEQFF,TGTGCCATCAGTGAGTCGAGTCGGCCCGCGGGAAATGAGCAGTTCTTC
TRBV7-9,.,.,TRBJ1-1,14,CASSLLDRNTEAFF,TGTGCCAGCAGTTTACTGGACAGAAACACTGAAGCTTTCTTT
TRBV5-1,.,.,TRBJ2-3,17,CASSLGALAGGTDTQYF,TGCGCCAGCAGCTTGGGGGCCCTAGCTGGCGGCACAGATACGCAGTATTTT
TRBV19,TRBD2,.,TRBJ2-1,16,CASSIVGTSGYNEQFF,TGTGCCAGTAGTATAGTCGGGACTAGCGGCTACAATGAGCAGTTCTTC
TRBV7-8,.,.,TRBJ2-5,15,CASSLVQPYQETQYF,TGTGCCAGCAGCTTAGTACAGCCGTACCAAGAGACCCAGTACTTC
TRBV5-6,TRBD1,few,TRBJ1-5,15,CASSRRQGVNQPQHF,TGTGCCAGCAGCAGGCGACAGGGCGTAAATCAGCCCCAGCATTTT
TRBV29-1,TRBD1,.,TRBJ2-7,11,CSAGQVYEQYF,TGCAGCGCTGGACAGGTATACGAGCAGTACTTC
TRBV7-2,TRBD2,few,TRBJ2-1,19,CASSLGASGRAGSYNEQFF,TGTGCCAGCAGCTTAGGGGCTAGCGGGAGGGCCGGGTCCTACAATGAGCAGTTCTTC
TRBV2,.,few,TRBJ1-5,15,CASSATRQINQPQHF,TGTGCCAGCAGTGCAACACGACAGATCAATCAGCCCCAGCATTTT
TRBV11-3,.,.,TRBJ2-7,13,CASSLGGSYEQYF,TGTGCCAGCAGCCTGGGGGGTTCCTACGAGCAGTACTTC
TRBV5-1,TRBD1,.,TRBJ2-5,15,CASSSGTGGQETQYF,TGCGCCAGCAGCTCAGGGACAGGGGGCCAAGAGACCCAGTACTTC
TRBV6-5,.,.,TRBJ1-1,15,CASSYVFGTRSEAFF,TGTGCCAGCAGTTACGTGTTCGGGACACGGTCCGAAGCTTTCTTT
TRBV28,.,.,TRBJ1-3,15,CASSLSGVGGNTIYF,TGTGCCAGCAGTTTATCGGGGGTAGGTGGAAACACCATATATTTT
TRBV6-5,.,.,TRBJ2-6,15,CASRGGGSGANVLTF,TGTGCCAGCAGAGGGGGGGGCTCTGGGGCCAACGTCCTGACTTTC
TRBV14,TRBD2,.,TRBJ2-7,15,CASSLLLAGANEQYF,TGTGCCAGCAGCCTTTTACTAGCGGGAGCTAACGAGCAGTACTTC
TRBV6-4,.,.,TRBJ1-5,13,CASSERVNQPQHF,TGTGCCAGCAGTGAGAGGGTCAATCAGCCCCAGCATTTT
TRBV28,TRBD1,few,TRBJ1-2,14,CASRWAGGRNGYTF,TGTGCCAGCAGGTGGGCAGGGGGAAGGAATGGCTACACCTTC
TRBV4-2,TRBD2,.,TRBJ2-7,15,CASSQTSPSSYEQYF,TGTGCCAGCAGCCAGACTAGCCCAAGCTCCTACGAGCAGTACTTC
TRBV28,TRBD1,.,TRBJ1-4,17,CASSLAGGIATNEKLFF,TGTGCCAGCAGTTTGGCAGGGGGCATAGCAACTAATGAAAAACTGTTTTTT
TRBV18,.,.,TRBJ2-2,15,CASSPDQAGTGELFF,TGTGCCAGCTCACCCGACCAGGCGGGCACCGGGGAGCTGTTTTTT
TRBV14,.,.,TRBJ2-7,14,CASSLRGARGEQYF,TGTGCCAGCAGCCTCCGCGGGGCAAGAGGCGAGCAGTACTTC
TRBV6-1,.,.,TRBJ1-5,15,CASRIDLVKNQPQHF,TGTGCCAGCAGGATCGATCTAGTGAAAAATCAGCCCCAGCATTTT
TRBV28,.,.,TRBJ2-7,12,CASSLDFYEQYF,TGTGCCAGCAGTCTCGACTTCTACGAGCAGTACTTC
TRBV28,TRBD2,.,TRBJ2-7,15,CASSSTSGKPYEQYF,TGTGCCAGCAGTTCAACTAGCGGGAAGCCCTACGAGCAGTACTTC
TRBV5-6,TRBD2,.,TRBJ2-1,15,CASSLGEAGGMWQFF,TGTGCCAGCAGCTTGGGAGAGGCGGGGGGGATGTGGCAGTTCTTC
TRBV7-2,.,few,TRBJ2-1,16,CASSLGTGPQYNEQFF,TGTGCCAGCAGCCTGGGGACTGGCCCACAGTACAATGAGCAGTTCTTC
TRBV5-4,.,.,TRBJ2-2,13,CASRPEGTGELFF,TGTGCCAGCAGACCGGAGGGGACCGGGGAGCTGTTTTTT
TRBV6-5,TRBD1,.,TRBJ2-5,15,CASRPTGQAGETQYF,TGTGCCAGCAGACCCACGGGACAGGCTGGTGAGACCCAGTACTTC
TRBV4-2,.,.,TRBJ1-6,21,CASSQDRRPVLSNSYNSPLHF,TGTGCCAGCAGCCAAGATCGGAGACCAGTTCTTTCTAACTCCTATAATTCACCCCTCCACTTT
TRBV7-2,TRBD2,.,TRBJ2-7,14,CASSLGGGAGEQYF,TGTGCCAGCAGCTTAGGCGGGGGGGCGGGAGAGCAGTACTTC
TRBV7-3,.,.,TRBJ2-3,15,CASSPGLSVPDTQYF,TGTGCCAGCAGCCCAGGACTGTCGGTCCCAGATACGCAGTATTTT
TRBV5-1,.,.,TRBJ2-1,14,CASSPWTVGNEQFF,TGCGCCAGCAGCCCCTGGACAGTGGGCAATGAGCAGTTCTTC
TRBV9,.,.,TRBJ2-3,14,CASSVGDSGYTQYF,TGTGCCAGCAGCGTAGGCGACTCGGGGTATACGCAGTATTTT
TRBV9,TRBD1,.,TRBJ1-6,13,CASTQGASSPLHF,TGTGCCAGCACCCAGGGGGCTTCTTCACCCCTCCACTTT
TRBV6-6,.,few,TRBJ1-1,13,CATRRTENTEAFF,TGTGCCACCCGTCGGACAGAGAACACTGAAGCTTTCTTT
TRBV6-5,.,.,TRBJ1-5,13,CASRGRSNQPQHF,TGTGCCAGCAGGGGGCGGTCTAATCAGCCCCAGCATTTT
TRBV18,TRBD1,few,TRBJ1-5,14,CASSPGQGNQPQHF,TGTGCCAGCTCTCCTGGACAGGGCAATCAGCCCCAGCATTTT
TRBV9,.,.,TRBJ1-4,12,CASSVAGEKLFF,TGTGCCAGCAGCGTAGCCGGTGAAAAACTGTTTTTT